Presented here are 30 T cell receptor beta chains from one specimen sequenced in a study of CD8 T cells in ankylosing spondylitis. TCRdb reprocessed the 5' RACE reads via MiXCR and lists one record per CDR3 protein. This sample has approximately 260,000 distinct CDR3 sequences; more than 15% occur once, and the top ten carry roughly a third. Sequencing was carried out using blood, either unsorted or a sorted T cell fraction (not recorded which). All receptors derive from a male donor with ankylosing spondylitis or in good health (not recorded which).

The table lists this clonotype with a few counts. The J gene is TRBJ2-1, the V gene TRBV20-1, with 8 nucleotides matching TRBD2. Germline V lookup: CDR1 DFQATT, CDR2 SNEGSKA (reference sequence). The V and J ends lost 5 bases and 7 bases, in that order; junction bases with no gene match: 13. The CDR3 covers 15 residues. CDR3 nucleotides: TGCAGTGCTGACCCGACTAGCGCCACACCGAATGAGCAGTTCTTC. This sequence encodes CSADPTSATPNEQFF.

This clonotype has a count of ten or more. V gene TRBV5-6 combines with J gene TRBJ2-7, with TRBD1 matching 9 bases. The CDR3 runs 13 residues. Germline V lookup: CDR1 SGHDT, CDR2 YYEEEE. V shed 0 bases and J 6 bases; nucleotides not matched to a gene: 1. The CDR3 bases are TGTGCCAGCAGCTTGGGGGACAGGGTCGAGCAGTACTTC. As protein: CASSLGDRVEQYF.

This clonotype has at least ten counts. The DNA of the CDR3 is TGCAGTGCTAGAGAGATCTATAGCGGGATTTCCTACAATGAGCAGTTCTTC. Translating it yields CSAREIYSGISYNEQFF. This chain links TRBV20-1 with TRBJ2-1, with 8 bases that match TRBD2. Per the germline V gene, CDR1 is DFQATT and CDR2 is SNEGSKA (reference sequence). The CDR3 is 17 residues long. The V gene end was trimmed by 0 bases and the J gene end by 1 base; junction bases not matched to a gene: 8.

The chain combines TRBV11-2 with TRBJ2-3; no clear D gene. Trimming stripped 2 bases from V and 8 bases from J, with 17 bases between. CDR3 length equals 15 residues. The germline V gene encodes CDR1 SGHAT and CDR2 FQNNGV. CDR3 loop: CASSLMAGSMVTQYF. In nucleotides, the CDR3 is TGTGCCAGCAGCTTAATGGCAGGTTCTATGGTTACGCAGTATTTT.

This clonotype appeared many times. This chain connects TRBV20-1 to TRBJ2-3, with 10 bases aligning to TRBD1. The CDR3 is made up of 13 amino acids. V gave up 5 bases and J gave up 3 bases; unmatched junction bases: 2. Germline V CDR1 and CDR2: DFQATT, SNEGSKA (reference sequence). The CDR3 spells CSAWGQGTDTQYF. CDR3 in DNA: TGCAGTGCTTGGGGACAGGGGACAGATACGCAGTATTTT.

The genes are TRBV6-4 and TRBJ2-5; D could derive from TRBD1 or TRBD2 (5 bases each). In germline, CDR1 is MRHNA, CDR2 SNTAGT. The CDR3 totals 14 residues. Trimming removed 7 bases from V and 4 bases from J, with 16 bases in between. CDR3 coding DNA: TGTGCCAGCAATCACAACTCGGGGCGAGAGACCCAGTACTTC. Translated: CASNHNSGRETQYF.

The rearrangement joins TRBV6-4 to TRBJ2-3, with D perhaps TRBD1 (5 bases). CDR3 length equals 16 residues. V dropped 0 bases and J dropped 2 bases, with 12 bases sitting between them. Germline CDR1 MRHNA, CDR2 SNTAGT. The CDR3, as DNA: TGTGCCAGCAGTGACTCGGTAGGGGCTCCCACAGATACGCAGTATTTT. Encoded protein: CASSDSVGAPTDTQYF.

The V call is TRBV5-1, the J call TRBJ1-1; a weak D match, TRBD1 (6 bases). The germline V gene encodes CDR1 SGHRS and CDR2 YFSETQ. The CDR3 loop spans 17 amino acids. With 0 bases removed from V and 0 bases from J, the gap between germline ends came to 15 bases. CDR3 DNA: TGCGCCAGCAGCTTGGATACAGGGTGGTGGGTGAACACTGAAGCTTTCTTT. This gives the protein CASSLDTGWWVNTEAFF.

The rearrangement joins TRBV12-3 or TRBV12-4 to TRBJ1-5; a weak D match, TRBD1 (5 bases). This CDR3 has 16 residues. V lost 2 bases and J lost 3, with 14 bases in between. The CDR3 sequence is CASSLRVMGPNQPQHF. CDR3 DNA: TGTGCCAGCAGTTTAAGGGTCATGGGGCCCAATCAGCCCCAGCATTTT.

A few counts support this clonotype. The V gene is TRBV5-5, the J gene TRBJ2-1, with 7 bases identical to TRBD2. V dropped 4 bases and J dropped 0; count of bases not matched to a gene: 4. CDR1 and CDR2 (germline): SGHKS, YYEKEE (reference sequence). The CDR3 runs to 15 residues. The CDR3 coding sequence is TGTGCCAGCAGCGGGCTAGCGGACTCCTACAATGAGCAGTTCTTC. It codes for CASSGLADSYNEQFF.

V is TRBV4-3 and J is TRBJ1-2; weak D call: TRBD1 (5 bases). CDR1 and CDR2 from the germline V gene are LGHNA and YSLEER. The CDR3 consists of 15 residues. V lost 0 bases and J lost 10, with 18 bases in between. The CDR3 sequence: CASSQDRGPGEDYTF. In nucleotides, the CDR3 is TGCGCCAGCAGCCAAGATCGGGGCCCCGGAGAGGACTACACCTTC.

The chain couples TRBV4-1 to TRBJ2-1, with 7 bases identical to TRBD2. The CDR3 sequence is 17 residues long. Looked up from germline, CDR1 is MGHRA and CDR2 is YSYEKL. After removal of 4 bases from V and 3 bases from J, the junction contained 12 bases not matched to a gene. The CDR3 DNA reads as TGCGCCAGCAGCCTGTCCCTAGCGGAGGGCTACTACAATGAGCAGTTCTTC. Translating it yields CASSLSLAEGYYNEQFF.

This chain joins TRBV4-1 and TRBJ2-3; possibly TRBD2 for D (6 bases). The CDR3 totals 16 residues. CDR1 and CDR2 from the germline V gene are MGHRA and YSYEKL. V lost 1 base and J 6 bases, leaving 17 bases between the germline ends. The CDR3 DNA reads TGCGCCAGCAGCCAAGTCGCCGGGACTGAGGGGGATACGCAGTATTTT. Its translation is CASSQVAGTEGDTQYF.

In DNA form, the CDR3 reads TGTGCCACCCACGAGGCAGGGCAAGAGACCCAGTACTTC. As protein: CATHEAGQETQYF. The chain is built from TRBV14 and TRBJ2-5, with a tentative D call TRBD1 (5 bases). This CDR3 has 13 residues. CDR1 is SGHDN and CDR2 is FVKESK in the germline V gene. V shed 10 bases and J shed 2 bases, with 14 bases lying between them.

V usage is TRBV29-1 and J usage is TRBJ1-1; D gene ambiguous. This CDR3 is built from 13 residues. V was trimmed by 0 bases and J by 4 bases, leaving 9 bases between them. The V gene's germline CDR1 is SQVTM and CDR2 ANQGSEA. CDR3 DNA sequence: TGCAGCGTTGAAGATCGACGGTCCACTGAAGCTTTCTTT. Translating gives CSVEDRRSTEAFF.

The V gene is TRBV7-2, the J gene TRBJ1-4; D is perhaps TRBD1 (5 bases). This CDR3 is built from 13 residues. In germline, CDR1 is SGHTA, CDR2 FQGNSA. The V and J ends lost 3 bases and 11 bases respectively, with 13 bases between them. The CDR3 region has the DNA TGTGCCAGCAGCTTCCCCGGGGCTGACAAACTGTTTTTT. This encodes CASSFPGADKLFF.

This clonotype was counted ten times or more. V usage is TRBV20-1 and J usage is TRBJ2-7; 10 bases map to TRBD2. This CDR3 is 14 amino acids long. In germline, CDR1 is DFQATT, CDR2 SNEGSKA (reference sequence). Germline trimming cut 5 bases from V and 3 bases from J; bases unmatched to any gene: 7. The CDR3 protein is CSAPGLADNYEQYF. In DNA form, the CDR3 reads TGCAGTGCTCCTGGACTAGCGGATAACTACGAGCAGTACTTC.

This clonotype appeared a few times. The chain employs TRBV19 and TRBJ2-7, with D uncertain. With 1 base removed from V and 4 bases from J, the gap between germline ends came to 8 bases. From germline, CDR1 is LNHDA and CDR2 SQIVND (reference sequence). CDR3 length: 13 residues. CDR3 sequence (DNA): TGTGCCAGTAGTATAGGCTACCTATACGAGCAGTACTTC. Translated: CASSIGYLYEQYF.

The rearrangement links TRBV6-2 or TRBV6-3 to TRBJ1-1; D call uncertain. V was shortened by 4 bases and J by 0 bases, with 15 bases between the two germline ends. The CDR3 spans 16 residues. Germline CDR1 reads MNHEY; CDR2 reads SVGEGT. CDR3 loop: CASSSMGGGMNTEAFF. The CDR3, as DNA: TGTGCCAGCAGTTCAATGGGCGGCGGTATGAACACTGAAGCTTTCTTT.

The CDR3 bases are TGCAGCGTGGACGGACAGGGATACGAGCAGTACTTC. It codes for CSVDGQGYEQYF. The J gene is TRBJ2-7, the V gene TRBV29-1, with 8 bases identical to TRBD1. With V trimmed by 6 bases and J by 4 bases, 5 bases remained unmatched. CDR1 and CDR2 (germline): SQVTM, ANQGSEA. The CDR3 runs 12 residues.

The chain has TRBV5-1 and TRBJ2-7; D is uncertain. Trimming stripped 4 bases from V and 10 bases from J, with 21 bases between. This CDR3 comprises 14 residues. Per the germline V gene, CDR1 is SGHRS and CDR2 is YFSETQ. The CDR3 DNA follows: TGCGCCAGCAGCAATAACGACGGCTCCCCCCCTCAGTACTTC. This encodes CASSNNDGSPPQYF. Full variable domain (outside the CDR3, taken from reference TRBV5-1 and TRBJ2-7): KAGVTQTPRYLIKTRGQQVTLSCSPISGHRSVSWYQQTPGQGLQFLFEYFSETQRNKGNFPGRFSGRQFSNSRSEMNVSTLELGDSALYLCASSNNDGSPPQYFGPGTRLTVT.

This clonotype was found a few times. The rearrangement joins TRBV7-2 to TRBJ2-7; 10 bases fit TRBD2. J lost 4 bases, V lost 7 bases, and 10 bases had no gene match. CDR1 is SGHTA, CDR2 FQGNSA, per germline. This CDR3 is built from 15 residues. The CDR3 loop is CASIKAGGPTYEQYF. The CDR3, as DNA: TGTGCCAGCATCAAAGCGGGAGGGCCGACGTACGAGCAGTACTTC.

The CDR3, as DNA: TGTGCCATCAGTGAGCCGGGGCTAGCCAAAAACATTCAGTACTTC. Translation gives CAISEPGLAKNIQYF. The chain recombines TRBV10-3 with TRBJ2-4, with D perhaps TRBD1 or TRBD2 (5 bases each). The CDR3 covers 15 residues. Trimming stripped 2 bases from V and 0 bases from J, with 8 bases between. Germline V gene data show CDR1 as ENHRY and CDR2 as SYGVKD.

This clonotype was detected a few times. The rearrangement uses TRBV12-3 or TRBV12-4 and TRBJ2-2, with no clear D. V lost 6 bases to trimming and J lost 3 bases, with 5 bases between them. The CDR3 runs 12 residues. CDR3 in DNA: TGTGCCAGCAGCTTCGACACCGGGGAGCTGTTTTTT. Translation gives CASSFDTGELFF.

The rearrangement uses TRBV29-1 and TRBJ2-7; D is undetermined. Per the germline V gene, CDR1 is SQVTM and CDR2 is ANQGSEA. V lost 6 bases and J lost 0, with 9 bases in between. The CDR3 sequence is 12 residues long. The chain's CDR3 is CSVQLSSYEQYF. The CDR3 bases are TGCAGCGTCCAGTTGAGCTCCTACGAGCAGTACTTC.

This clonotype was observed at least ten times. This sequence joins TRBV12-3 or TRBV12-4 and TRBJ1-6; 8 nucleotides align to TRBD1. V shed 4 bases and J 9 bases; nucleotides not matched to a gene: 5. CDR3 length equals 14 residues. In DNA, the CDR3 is TGTGCCAGCAGTTCTGCAGGGGGCAGTTCACCCCTCCACTTT. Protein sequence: CASSSAGGSSPLHF.

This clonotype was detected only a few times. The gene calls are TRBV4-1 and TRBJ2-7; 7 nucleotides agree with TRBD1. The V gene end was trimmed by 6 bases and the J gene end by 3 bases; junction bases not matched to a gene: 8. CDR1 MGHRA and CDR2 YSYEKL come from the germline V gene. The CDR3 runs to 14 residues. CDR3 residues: CASSTGQDFYEQYF. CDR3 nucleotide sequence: TGCGCCAGCAGTACCGGACAGGACTTCTACGAGCAGTACTTC.

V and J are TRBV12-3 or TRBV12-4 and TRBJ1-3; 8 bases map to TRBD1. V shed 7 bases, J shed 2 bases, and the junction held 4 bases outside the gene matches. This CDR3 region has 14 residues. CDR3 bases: TGTGCCAGCACCCCGGACAGGGCTGGAAACACCATATATTTT. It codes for CASTPDRAGNTIYF.

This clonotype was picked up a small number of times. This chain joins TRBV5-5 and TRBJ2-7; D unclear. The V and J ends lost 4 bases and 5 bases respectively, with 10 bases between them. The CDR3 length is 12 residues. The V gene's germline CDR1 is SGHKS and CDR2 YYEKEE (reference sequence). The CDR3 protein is CASSLLLNEQYF. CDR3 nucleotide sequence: TGTGCCAGCAGCCTATTACTGAACGAGCAGTACTTC.

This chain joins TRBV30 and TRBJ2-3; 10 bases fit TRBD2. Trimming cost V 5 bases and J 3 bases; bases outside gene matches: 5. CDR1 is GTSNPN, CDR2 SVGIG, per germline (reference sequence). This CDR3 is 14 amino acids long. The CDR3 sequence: CAWASGRGTDTQYF. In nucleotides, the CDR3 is TGTGCCTGGGCTAGCGGGAGAGGTACAGATACGCAGTATTTT.